The present entry profiles one T cell receptor beta chain with its context. TCRdb's protein and the translated DNA diverge at residue 15; the protein reported here is the translation of the DNA. Any gene name here is a mouse gene name. The read falls 3 residues short of the CDR3 end, and the missing part is taken from the germline J gene. These data belong to a study of CD8+ T cells in alopecia areata. This CDR3 contains 18 residues. Germline CDR1 NSHNY, CDR2 SYGAGN. V was clipped by 0 bases and J by 6 bases; unmatched bases: 11. Once RNA had been extracted, it was reverse transcribed into cDNA to act as the sequencing template. Clones were sequenced by immunoSEQ multiplex PCR, and TCRdb holds only the in-frame ones, with some missing. The sample has more than 90,000 clones, none seen only once.

The sample taken for sequencing was lesional skin. This clonotype was obtained from a C3H/HeJ mouse with alopecia areata. The strain's MHC haplotype is H2-k. The J gene is TRBJ1-6, the V gene TRBV13-1; 8 positions match TRBD1. TRBJ1-6 falls under the ORF class, with uncertain function. The CDR3 bases that were read are TGTGCCAGCAGTGATGTGGTGCCAGGACAGGGTGGTAATTCGCCC. It specifies CASSDVVPGQGGNSP. The full CDR3 protein is CASSDVVPGQGGNSPLYF.